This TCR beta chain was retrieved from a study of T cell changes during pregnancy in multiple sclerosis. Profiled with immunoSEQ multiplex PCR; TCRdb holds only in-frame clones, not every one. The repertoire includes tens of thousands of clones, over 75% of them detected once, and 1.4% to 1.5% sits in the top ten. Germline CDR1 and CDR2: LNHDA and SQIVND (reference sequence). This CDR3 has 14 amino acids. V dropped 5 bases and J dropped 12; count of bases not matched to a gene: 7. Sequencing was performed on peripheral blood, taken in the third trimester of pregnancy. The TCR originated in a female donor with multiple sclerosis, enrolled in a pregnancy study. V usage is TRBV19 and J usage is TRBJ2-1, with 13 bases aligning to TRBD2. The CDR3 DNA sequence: TGTGCCAGTAGTTTACTAGCGGGAGGGTCAGGGCAGTTCTTC. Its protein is CASSLLAGGSGQFF.